This T cell receptor (beta chain) was observed in a study of blood T cell repertoires in COVID-19. Study context: COVID-19 samples, acute and convalescent, were from the United States, Italy and Spain. Sources were T cells, B-cell-depleted T cells, or PBMCs; the material itself was cDNA or gDNA.

In the original processing: The assay estimated nucleated cells by amplifying reference gene primers. Here immunoSEQ multiplex PCR was the method, and the copy in TCRdb shows in-frame clones only, minus some. D and trimming come from the DNA, and the V and J calls and clone size come from that table. The table lists approximately 94,000 clones, approximately 84% of them singletons. After removal of 2 bases from V and 2 bases from J, the junction contained 5 bases not matched to a gene. Germline values: CDR1 SGHVS, CDR2 FQNEAQ. The CDR3 spans 18 residues. Material for sequencing was peripheral blood. This chain connects TRBV7-8 to TRBJ2-2; 13 nucleotides align to TRBD2. This TCR was sampled from a human donor in a cohort sampled during active COVID-19. As DNA, the CDR3 is TGTGCCAGCAGCTTATCTCGGACTAGCGGGGGCAACACCGGGGAGCTGTTTTTT. Its translation is CASSLSRTSGGNTGELFF. Full variable domain (outside the CDR3, taken from reference TRBV7-8 and TRBJ2-2): GAGVSQSPRYKVAKRGQDVALRCDPISGHVSLFWYQQALGQGPEFLTYFQNEAQLDKSGLPSDRFFAERPEGSVSTLKIQRTQQEDSAVYLCASSLSRTSGGNTGELFFGEGSRLTVL.